This TCR beta chain was observed in a study of radiation and T cells in renal cell carcinoma. Study information: Nephrectomy followed 15 Gy stereotactic body radiation by 4 weeks.

V lost 5 bases and J lost 4, with 17 bases in between. From germline, CDR1 is MNHEY and CDR2 SMNVEV (reference sequence). There are 15 residues in the CDR3. Stated time point: baseline pretreatment blood. The treatment here: 15 Gy SBRT to primary tumor, nephrectomy 4 weeks later. This clone appeared a few times. Sequencing was performed with immunoSEQ multiplex PCR; in TCRdb, only in-frame clones are kept and a portion is missing. The sample has around 64,000 clones, approximately 80% seen once. This chain connects TRBV27 to TRBJ1-2; a weak D match, TRBD1 (6 bases). The material was blood, obtained from a patient whose treatment included radiotherapy and nephrectomy. The source of this sequence is a man aged 60 to 75 with renal cell carcinoma. CDR3 region: CASSPGQGRTYGYTF. The DNA for the CDR3 is TGTGCCAGCAGTCCGGGCCAGGGGCGGACCTATGGCTACACCTTC.